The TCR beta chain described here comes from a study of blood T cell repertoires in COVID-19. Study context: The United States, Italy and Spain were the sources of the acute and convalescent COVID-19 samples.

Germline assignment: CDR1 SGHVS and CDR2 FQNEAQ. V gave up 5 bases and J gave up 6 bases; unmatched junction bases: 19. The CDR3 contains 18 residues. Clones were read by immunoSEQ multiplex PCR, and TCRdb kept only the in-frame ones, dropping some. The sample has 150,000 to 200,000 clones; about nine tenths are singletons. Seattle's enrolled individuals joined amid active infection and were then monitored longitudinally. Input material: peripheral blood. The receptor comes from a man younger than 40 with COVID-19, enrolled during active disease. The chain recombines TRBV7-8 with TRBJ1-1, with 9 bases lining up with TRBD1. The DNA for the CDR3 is TGTGCCAGCAGCCCACGGGACAGGGTCTCACCAATAGACCCTGAAGCTTTCTTT. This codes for CASSPRDRVSPIDPEAFF.